The text below deals with one TCR beta chain. Its antigen is unidentified. Roughly 95,000 TCR templates per sample were assayed. Assay used: immunoSEQ multiplex PCR; TCRdb lists only in-frame clones, some missing. Found here are approximately 94,000 clones, approximately 93% of them singletons; the top ten hold 6% to 7%. This record comes from a study of siplizumab effects on memory and regulatory T cells. Study observations and caveats: The majority of clones, roughly 80-95% of proliferating CD4+ or CD8+ clones, lacked an assignable naive or memory phenotype. Unstimulated subsets were the mapping target of only a minor fraction of alloreactive clones. The diversity of naive T cells seemed greater than that of memory cells, and their alloresponse contribution seemed major.

The CDR3 covers 17 residues. V lost 5 bases, J lost 4 bases, and 24 bases lay in between. Germline V gene data show CDR1 as LNHNV and CDR2 as YYDKDF (reference sequence). The receptor comes from a human donor in good health. Material for sequencing was CD8+ T cells sorted from blood. The chain is built from TRBV15 and TRBJ2-7; D perhaps matches TRBD1 (5 bases). The DNA of the CDR3 is TGTGCCACCAGCGGAATAGAAGGGGCCAGGGAACGGTACGAGCAGTACTTC. It translates to CATSGIEGARERYEQYF.